What follows are 17 T cell receptor beta chains derived from one specimen sequenced in a study of blood T cell repertoires in COVID-19. Method: immunoSEQ multiplex PCR; TCRdb's copy keeps in-frame clones and lacks some. This table has 250,000 to 300,000 clones, about 86% appearing once. What was sequenced was peripheral blood. The origin of the receptors is a woman aged 55-75 years with active or convalescent COVID-19.

The chain has TRBV14 and TRBJ2-5; D is undetermined. The CDR3 totals 12 residues. Trimming pared 3 bases from V and 1 base from J, leaving 3 bases between. Germline V gives CDR1 SGHDN, CDR2 FVKESK. In DNA, the CDR3 is TGTGCCAGCAGCCAGAGCCAAGAGACCCAGTACTTC. It encodes CASSQSQETQYF.

This sequence joins TRBV19 and TRBJ1-3, with a weak D call TRBD1 (5 bases). The V gene's germline CDR1 is LNHDA and CDR2 SQIVND (reference sequence). The CDR3 spans 17 residues. V lost 3 bases, J lost 0 bases, and 15 bases lay in between. CDR3 in amino acids: CASSMVGTPNSGNTIYF. The CDR3 region has the DNA TGTGCCAGTAGTATGGTAGGGACTCCCAACTCTGGAAACACCATATATTTT.

The chain uses TRBV19 and TRBJ2-2; tentative D call: TRBD1 (5 bases). Trimming cost V 7 bases and J 6 bases, with 12 bases left between them. The CDR3 sequence is 13 residues long. Per germline, CDR1 LNHDA and CDR2 SQIVND (reference sequence). For the CDR3, the DNA is TGTGCCAGTAATAGGGGCAAGGCCGGGGAGCTGTTTTTT. Translating it yields CASNRGKAGELFF.

The rearrangement links TRBV11-3 to TRBJ2-1, with 10 bases fitting TRBD1. The CDR3 loop spans 15 amino acids. Germline CDR1 SGHNT, CDR2 YENEEA. J gave up 8 bases and V 4 bases, and 8 bases lay outside the gene matches. The CDR3 loop is CASSSYGTGEHEQFF. The CDR3 DNA sequence: TGTGCCAGCAGCTCGTACGGGACAGGGGAGCATGAGCAGTTCTTC.

The chain links TRBV19 to TRBJ1-2, with TRBD1 matching 8 bases. This CDR3 is 13 amino acids long. The V segment lost 4 bases and the J segment 7 bases; nucleotides outside the gene matches: 5. Germline V gives CDR1 LNHDA, CDR2 SQIVND (reference sequence). As DNA, the CDR3 is TGTGCCAGTAGTACGGGACAGGTCGGTGGCTACACCTTC. Its protein product is CASSTGQVGGYTF.

The chain joins TRBV5-1 to TRBJ2-2; 7 nucleotides match TRBD2. Trimming took 4 bases from V and 8 from J; bases not matched to a gene: 5. The CDR3 has 13 residues. Germline CDR1 and CDR2: SGHRS and YFSETQ. CDR3 coding DNA: TGCGCCAGCAGCCCAGCGGGATCAGGGGAGCTGTTTTTT. This encodes CASSPAGSGELFF.

The J gene is TRBJ1-3, the V gene TRBV5-1, with 7 bases that match TRBD1. Germline V lookup: CDR1 SGHRS, CDR2 YFSETQ. V was clipped by 1 base and J by 2 bases; unmatched bases: 15. CDR3 size: 19 residues. Here the CDR3 reads CASSLRPPKGARPGNTIYF. As DNA, the CDR3 is TGCGCCAGCAGCTTGAGGCCCCCAAAGGGGGCGCGCCCTGGAAACACCATATATTTT.

This clone was found a few times. The chain has TRBV6-2 or TRBV6-3 and TRBJ2-7, with a weak D call TRBD1 (6 bases). The CDR3 has 14 amino acids. The V end lost 6 bases, the J end lost 2 bases, and 14 bases lay between the germline ends. CDR1 is MNHEY, CDR2 SVGEGT, per germline. The CDR3 reads CASRPPGDTYEQYF. Here the CDR3 DNA reads TGTGCCAGCAGGCCTCCAGGGGACACCTACGAGCAGTACTTC.

A single count supports this clone. The chain employs TRBV19 and TRBJ2-2; D perhaps matches TRBD1 (6 bases). V was clipped by 7 bases and J by 5 bases, with 20 bases between them. Per germline, CDR1 LNHDA and CDR2 SQIVND (reference sequence). The CDR3 covers 16 residues. In DNA form, the CDR3 reads TGTGCCAGTAACGGAATGACAGGCGAAGAAACCGGGGAGCTGTTTTTT. Its protein is CASNGMTGEETGELFF.

The V call is TRBV19, the J call TRBJ1-1; D uncertain. Germline CDR1 and CDR2: LNHDA and SQIVND (reference sequence). The CDR3 contains 14 residues. Trimming removed 1 base from V and 0 bases from J, with 6 bases in between. This CDR3 reads CASSIGLVNTEAFF. Here the CDR3 DNA reads TGTGCCAGTAGTATAGGGCTGGTGAACACTGAAGCTTTCTTT.

The chain carries TRBV9 and TRBJ2-3, with no clear D. The CDR3 spans 15 residues. Germline V gene lookup returns CDR1 SGDLS and CDR2 YYNGEE. V was trimmed by 4 bases and J by 1 base, leaving 13 bases between them. CDR3 sequence (DNA): TGTGCCAGCAGCCCCCCGGAGACCCGCACAGATACGCAGTATTTT. It yields the protein CASSPPETRTDTQYF.

The rearrangement links TRBV7-9 to TRBJ2-7; a weak D match, TRBD2 (5 bases). Trimming took 5 bases from V and 9 from J, leaving 11 bases between them. The CDR3 is 11 amino acids. CDR1 is SEHNR, CDR2 FQNEAQ, per germline (reference sequence). The CDR3 here is CASSGEGWQYF. In DNA, the CDR3 is TGTGCCAGCAGCGGCGAGGGATGGCAGTACTTC.

V usage is TRBV12-5 and J usage is TRBJ2-2; 9 bases are shared with TRBD2. Looked up from germline, CDR1 is LGHNT and CDR2 is FRNRAP. J was trimmed by 6 bases and V by 5 bases; bases with no gene match: 4. There are 14 residues in the CDR3. CDR3 sequence: CASGTGTSSGELFF. CDR3 sequence (DNA): TGTGCTAGTGGTACCGGGACTAGCTCCGGGGAGCTGTTTTTT.

The CDR3 protein is CASSFGQGGLNQPQHF. Here the CDR3 DNA reads TGTGCCAGCAGCTTTGGACAGGGGGGCCTCAATCAGCCCCAGCATTTT. The gene calls are TRBV5-6 and TRBJ1-5, with TRBD1 matching 10 bases. Per germline, CDR1 SGHDT and CDR2 YYEEEE. CDR3 length: 16 amino acids. V dropped 2 bases and J dropped 3; count of bases not matched to a gene: 5.

The V call is TRBV5-4, the J call TRBJ1-1; TRBD1 agrees at 8 bases. Trimming took 5 bases from V and 2 from J; bases not matched to a gene: 5. Germline V gene data show CDR1 as SGHNT and CDR2 as YYREEE (reference sequence). The CDR3 spans 14 residues. This chain's CDR3 is CASRYGTGNTEAFF. The CDR3 DNA sequence: TGTGCCAGCAGGTACGGGACAGGAAACACTGAAGCTTTCTTT.

The chain links TRBV5-4 to TRBJ1-4, with TRBD1 matching over 9 bases. With V trimmed by 3 bases and J by 8 bases, 5 bases remained unmatched. Germline CDR1 reads SGHNT; CDR2 reads YYREEE (reference sequence). The CDR3 spans 14 residues. The DNA for the CDR3 is TGTGCCAGCAGCTATACAGGGGGCGGCGAAAAACTGTTTTTT. This sequence encodes CASSYTGGGEKLFF.

This clone appeared a few times. This rearrangement joins TRBV5-1 to TRBJ1-1; no clear D gene. Trimming left V 1 base short and J 4 bases short, with 8 bases between. Germline CDR1 SGHRS, CDR2 YFSETQ. This CDR3 is built from 13 residues. The DNA of the CDR3 is TGCGCCAGCAGCTTGAAGGAGGGCACTGAAGCTTTCTTT. Translated: CASSLKEGTEAFF.